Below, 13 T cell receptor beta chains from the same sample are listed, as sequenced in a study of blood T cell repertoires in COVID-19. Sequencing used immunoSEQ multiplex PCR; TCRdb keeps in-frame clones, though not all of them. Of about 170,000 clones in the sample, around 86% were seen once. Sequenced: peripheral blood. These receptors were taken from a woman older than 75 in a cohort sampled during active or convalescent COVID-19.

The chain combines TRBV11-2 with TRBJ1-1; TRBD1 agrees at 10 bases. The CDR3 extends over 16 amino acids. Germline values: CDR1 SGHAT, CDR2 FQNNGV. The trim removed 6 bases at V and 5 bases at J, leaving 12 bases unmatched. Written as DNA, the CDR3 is TGTGCCAGCAGGGGACGAGACAGGGGGCGAGTTACTGAAGCTTTCTTT. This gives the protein CASRGRDRGRVTEAFF.

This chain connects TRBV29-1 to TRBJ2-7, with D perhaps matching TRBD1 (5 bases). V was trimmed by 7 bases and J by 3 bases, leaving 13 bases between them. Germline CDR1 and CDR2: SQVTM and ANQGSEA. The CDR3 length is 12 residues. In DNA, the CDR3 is TGCAGCGCCACCCTGGACAACTACGAGCAGTACGTC. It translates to CSATLDNYEQYV.

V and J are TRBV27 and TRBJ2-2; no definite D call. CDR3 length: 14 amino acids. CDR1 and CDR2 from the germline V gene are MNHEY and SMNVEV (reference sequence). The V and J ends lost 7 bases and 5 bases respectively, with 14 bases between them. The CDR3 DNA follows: TGTGCCAGCACGCCAGGTCAGTGGACCGGGGAGCTGTTTTTT. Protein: CASTPGQWTGELFF.

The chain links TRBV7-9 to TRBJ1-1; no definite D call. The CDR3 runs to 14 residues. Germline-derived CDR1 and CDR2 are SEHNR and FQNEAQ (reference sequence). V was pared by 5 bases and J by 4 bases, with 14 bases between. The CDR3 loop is CASSRPNGGTEAFF. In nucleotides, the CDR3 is TGTGCCAGCAGCCGCCCAAACGGTGGCACTGAAGCTTTCTTT.

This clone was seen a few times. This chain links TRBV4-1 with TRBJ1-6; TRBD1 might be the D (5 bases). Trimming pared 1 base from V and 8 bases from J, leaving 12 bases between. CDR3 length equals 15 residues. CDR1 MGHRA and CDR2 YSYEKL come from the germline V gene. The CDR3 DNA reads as TGCGCCAGCAGCCAAGTCCCTTCACAGGATTCACCCCTCCACTTT. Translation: CASSQVPSQDSPLHF.

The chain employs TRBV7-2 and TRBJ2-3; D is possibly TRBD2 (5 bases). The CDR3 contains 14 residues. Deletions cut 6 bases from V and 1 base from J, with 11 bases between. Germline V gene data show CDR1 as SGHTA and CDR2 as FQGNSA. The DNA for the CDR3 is TGTGCCAGCAGTTCTAGCTGGGGCACAGATACGCAGTATTTT. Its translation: CASSSSWGTDTQYF.

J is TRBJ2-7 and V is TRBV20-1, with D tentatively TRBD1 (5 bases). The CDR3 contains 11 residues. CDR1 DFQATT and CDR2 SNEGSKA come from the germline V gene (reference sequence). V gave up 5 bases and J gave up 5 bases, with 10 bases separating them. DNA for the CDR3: TGCAGTGCTGCCCAGGGTAACGAGCAGTACGTC. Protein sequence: CSAAQGNEQYV.

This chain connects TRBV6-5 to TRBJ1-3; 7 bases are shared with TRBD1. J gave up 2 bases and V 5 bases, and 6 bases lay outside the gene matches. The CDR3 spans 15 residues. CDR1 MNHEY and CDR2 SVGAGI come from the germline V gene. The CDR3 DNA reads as TGTGCCAGCAGTAGCGAGACAGGGACTGGAAACACCATATATTTT. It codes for CASSSETGTGNTIYF.

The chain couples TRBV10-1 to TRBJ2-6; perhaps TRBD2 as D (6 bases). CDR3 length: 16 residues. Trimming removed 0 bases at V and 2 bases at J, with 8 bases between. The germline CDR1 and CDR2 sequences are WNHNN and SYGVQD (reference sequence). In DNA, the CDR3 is TGCGCCAGCAGTGAGTCGTGGGGGGCTGGGGCCAACGTCCTGACTTTC. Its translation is CASSESWGAGANVLTF.

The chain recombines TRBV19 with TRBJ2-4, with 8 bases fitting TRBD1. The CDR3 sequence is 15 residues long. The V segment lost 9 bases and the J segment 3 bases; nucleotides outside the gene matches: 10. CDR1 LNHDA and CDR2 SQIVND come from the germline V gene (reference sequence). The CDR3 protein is CASCSGGTSKNIQYF. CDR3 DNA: TGTGCCAGCTGTTCAGGGGGCACGAGCAAAAACATTCAGTACTTC.

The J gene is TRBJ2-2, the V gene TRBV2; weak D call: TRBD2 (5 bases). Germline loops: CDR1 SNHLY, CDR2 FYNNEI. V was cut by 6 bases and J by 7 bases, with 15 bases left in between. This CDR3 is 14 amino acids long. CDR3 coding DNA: TGTGCCAGCAGGGGAGCCATTCGCAACGGGGAGCTGTTTTTT. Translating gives CASRGAIRNGELFF.

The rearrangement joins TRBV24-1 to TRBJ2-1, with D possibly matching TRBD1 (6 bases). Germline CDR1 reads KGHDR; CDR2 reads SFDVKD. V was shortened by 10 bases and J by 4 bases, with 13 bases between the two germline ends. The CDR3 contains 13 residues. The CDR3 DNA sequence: TGTGCCACAGGACAGAAAGGGTACAATGAGCAGTTCTTC. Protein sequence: CATGQKGYNEQFF.

CDR3: CASSRDSYEQYV. As DNA, the CDR3 is TGTGCCAGCAGTCGGGATTCATACGAGCAGTACGTC. This chain connects TRBV12-3 or TRBV12-4 to TRBJ2-7, with D tentatively TRBD2 (5 bases). The CDR3 loop spans 12 amino acids. V lost 5 bases, J lost 4 bases, and 9 bases lay in between.